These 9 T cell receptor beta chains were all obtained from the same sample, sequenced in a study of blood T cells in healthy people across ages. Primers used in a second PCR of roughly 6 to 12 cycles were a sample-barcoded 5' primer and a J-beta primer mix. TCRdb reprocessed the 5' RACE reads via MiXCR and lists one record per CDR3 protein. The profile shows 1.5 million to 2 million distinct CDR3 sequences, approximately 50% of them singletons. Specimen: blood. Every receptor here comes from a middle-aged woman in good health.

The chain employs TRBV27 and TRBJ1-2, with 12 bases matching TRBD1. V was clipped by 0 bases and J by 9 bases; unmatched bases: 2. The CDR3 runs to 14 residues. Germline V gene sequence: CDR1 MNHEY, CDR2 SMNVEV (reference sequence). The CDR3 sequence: CASSLSGTGGRYTF. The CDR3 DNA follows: TGTGCCAGCAGTTTATCGGGGACAGGGGGCCGCTACACCTTC.

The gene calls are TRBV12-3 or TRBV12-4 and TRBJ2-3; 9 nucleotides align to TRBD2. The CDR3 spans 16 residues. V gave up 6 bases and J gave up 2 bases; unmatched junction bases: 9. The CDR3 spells CASRPLAGIATDTQYF. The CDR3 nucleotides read TGTGCCAGCAGACCTCTAGCGGGGATAGCCACAGATACGCAGTATTTT.

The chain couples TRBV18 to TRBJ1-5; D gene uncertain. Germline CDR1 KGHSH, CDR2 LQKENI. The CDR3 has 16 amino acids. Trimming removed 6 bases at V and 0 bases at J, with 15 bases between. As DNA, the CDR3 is TGTGCCAGCTCCGAGCCTCCGGGGTATAGCAATCAGCCCCAGCATTTT. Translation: CASSEPPGYSNQPQHF.

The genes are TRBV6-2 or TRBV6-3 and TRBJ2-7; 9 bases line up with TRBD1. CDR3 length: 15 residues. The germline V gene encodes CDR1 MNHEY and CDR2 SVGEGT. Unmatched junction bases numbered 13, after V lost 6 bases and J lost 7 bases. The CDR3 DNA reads TGTGCCAGCAGACTCCGACAGGGGGGGTACAATGAGCAGTACTTC. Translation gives CASRLRQGGYNEQYF.

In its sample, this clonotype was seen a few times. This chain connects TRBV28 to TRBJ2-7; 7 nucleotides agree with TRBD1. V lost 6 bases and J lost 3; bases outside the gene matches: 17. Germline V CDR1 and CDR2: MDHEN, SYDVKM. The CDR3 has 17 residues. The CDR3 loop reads CASSFFTGDRSIYEQYF. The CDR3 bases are TGTGCCAGCAGCTTCTTTACAGGGGACAGATCTATCTACGAGCAGTACTTC. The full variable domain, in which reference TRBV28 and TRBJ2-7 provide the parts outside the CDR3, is DVKVTQSSRYLVKRTGEKVFLECVQDMDHENMFWYRQDPGLGLRLIYFSYDVKMKEKGDIPEGYSVSREKKERFSLILESASTNQTSMYLCASSFFTGDRSIYEQYFGPGTRLTVT.

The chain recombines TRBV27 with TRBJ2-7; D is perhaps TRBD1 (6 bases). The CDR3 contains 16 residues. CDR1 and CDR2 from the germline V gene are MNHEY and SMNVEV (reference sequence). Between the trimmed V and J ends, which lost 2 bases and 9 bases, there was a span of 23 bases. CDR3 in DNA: TGTGCCAGCAGTTTAACTCCGGACAGCAGAAATCCCATGCAGTACTTC. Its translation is CASSLTPDSRNPMQYF.

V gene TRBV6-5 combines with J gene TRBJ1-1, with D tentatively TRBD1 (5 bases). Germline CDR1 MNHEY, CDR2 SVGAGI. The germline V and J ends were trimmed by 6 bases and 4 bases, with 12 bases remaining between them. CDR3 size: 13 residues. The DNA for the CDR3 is TGTGCCAGCAGGACAGCCTGGGGCACTGAAGCTTTCTTT. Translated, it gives CASRTAWGTEAFF.

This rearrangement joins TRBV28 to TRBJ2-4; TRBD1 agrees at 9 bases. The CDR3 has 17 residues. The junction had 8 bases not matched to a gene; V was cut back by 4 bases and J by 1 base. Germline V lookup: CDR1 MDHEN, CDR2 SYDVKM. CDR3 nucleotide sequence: TGTGCCAGCAGTTCTTACAGGGGGCGCTTGGCCAAAAACATTCAGTACTTC. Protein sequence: CASSSYRGRLAKNIQYF.

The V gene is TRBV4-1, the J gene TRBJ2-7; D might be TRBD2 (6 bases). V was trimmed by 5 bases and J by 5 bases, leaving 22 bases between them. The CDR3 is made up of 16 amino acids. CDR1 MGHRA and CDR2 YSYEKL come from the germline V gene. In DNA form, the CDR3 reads TGCGCCAGCAGCATCTTCGGCGGGGCCGGGCCGAACGAGCAGTACTTC. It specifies CASSIFGGAGPNEQYF.